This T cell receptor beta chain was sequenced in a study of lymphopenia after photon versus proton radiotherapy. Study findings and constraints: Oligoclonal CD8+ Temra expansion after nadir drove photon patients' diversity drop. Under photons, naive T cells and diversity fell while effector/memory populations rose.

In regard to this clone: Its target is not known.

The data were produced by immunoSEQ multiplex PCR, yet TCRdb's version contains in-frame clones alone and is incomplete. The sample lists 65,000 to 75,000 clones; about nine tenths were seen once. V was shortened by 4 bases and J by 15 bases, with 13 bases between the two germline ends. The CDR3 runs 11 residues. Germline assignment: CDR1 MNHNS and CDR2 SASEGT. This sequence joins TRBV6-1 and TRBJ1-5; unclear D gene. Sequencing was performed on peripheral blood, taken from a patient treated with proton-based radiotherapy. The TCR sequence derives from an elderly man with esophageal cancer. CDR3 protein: CASSASGLGHF. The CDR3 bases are TGTGCCAGCAGTGCAAGTGGTCTGGGGCATTTT.